The 7 T cell receptor beta chains listed next were all sequenced from one sample in a study of Ad26.COV2.S vaccination and SARS-CoV-2 variants. As to treatment: around 19 received Ad26.COV2.S at low or high dose, single or two shots; about 5 received placebo; per-sample allocation not given. Specimens were obtained on day 63 following the first vaccine or placebo injection. Profiling relied on immunoSEQ multiplex PCR, and the TCRdb table lists in-frame clones only, not all of them. The top ten hold less than 3% of the sample, which has a few hundred thousand clones, roughly 87% seen once. Sequencing was performed on peripheral blood, taken in a trial of Ad26.COV2.S vaccine versus placebo. These receptors originate from a person between 18 and 59 years old who received the Ad26.COV2.S COVID-19 vaccine or a placebo.

This clone was detected once. This chain connects TRBV5-4 to TRBJ2-4, with D maybe TRBD1 (6 bases). The germline CDR1 and CDR2 sequences are SGHNT and YYREEE (reference sequence). This CDR3 spans 13 amino acids. V was pared by 9 bases and J by 6 bases, with 16 bases between. CDR3: CAIRPQGRNIQYF. The CDR3 nucleotides read TGTGCCATCCGACCTCAGGGGAGAAACATTCAGTACTTC.

The gene calls are TRBV5-4 and TRBJ2-5; a weak D match, TRBD2 (5 bases). The CDR3 sequence is 16 residues long. Germline-derived CDR1 and CDR2 are SGHNT and YYREEE (reference sequence). V lost 6 bases to trimming and J lost 4 bases, with 22 bases between them. This CDR3 is CASTSGTLPFRETQYF. The CDR3 coding sequence is TGTGCCAGCACCTCGGGAACTTTACCCTTTCGAGAGACCCAGTACTTC.

V and J are TRBV15 and TRBJ1-6; no definite D call. The CDR3 totals 14 residues. V gave up 0 bases and J gave up 7 bases, with 7 bases separating them. Germline-derived CDR1 and CDR2 are LNHNV and YYDKDF (reference sequence). CDR3 residues: CATSRDGSNSPLHF. CDR3 in DNA: TGTGCCACCAGCAGAGATGGATCGAATTCACCCCTCCACTTT.

This chain uses TRBV9 with TRBJ2-1; D is unclear. The germline CDR1 and CDR2 sequences are SGDLS and YYNGEE. The CDR3 length is 16 residues. The germline V and J ends were trimmed by 0 bases and 2 bases, with 12 bases remaining between them. The CDR3 here is CASSVAWQAPYNEQFF. In nucleotides, the CDR3 is TGTGCCAGCAGCGTAGCTTGGCAGGCACCCTACAATGAGCAGTTCTTC.

The J gene is TRBJ1-3, the V gene TRBV9; D remains ambiguous. CDR3 size: 16 residues. Germline CDR1 is SGDLS and CDR2 is YYNGEE. V lost 4 bases, J lost 0 bases, and 14 bases lay in between. This CDR3 reads CASSSGDLSSGNTIYF. CDR3 in DNA: TGTGCCAGCAGCTCCGGGGATCTCAGCTCTGGAAACACCATATATTTT.

A single count supports this clone. The chain is built from TRBV19 and TRBJ2-4; TRBD2 matches at 15 bases. This CDR3 comprises 16 residues. The ends lost 4 bases at V and 8 bases at J; junction bases unmatched: 6. CDR1 is LNHDA and CDR2 is SQIVND in the germline V gene (reference sequence). Written as DNA, the CDR3 is TGTGCCAGTAGTACCTTTAGGACTAGCGGGAGGGACATTCAGTACTTC. Protein product: CASSTFRTSGRDIQYF. The whole variable domain, remainder taken from reference TRBV19 and TRBJ2-4, is DGGITQSPKYLFRKEGQNVTLSCEQNLNHDAMYWYRQDPGQGLRLIYYSQIVNDFQKGDIAEGYSVSREKKESFPLTVTSAQKNPTAFYLCASSTFRTSGRDIQYFGAGTRLSVL.

The CDR3 DNA is TGTGCCAGCAGCCAAACATCGGGGGCAAGGAAGGAAGCTTTCTTT. It specifies CASSQTSGARKEAFF. The chain has TRBV5-4 and TRBJ1-1; D might be TRBD1 (6 bases). The CDR3 loop spans 15 amino acids. V lost 4 bases to trimming and J lost 8 bases, with 21 bases between them. CDR1 is SGHNT and CDR2 is YYREEE in the germline V gene (reference sequence).